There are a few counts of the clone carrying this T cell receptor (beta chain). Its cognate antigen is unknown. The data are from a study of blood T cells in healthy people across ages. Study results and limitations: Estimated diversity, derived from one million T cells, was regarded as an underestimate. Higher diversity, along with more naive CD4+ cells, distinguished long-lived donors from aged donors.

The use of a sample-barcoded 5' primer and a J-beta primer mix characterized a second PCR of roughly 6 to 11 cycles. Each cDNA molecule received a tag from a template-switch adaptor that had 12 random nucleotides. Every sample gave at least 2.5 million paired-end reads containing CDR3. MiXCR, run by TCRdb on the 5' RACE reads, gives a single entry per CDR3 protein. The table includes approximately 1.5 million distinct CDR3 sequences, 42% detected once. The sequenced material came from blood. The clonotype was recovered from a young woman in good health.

The CDR3 coding sequence is TGCGCCAGCAGCCAAGATGATTGGGGGAGTTCACCCTACGAGCAGTACTTC. Its protein product is CASSQDDWGSSPYEQYF. The gene calls are TRBV4-3 and TRBJ2-7, with D perhaps matching TRBD1 or TRBD2 (5 bases each). Germline loops: CDR1 LGHNA, CDR2 YSLEER. Trimming pared 0 bases from V and 2 bases from J, leaving 17 bases between. CDR3 length: 17 amino acids.